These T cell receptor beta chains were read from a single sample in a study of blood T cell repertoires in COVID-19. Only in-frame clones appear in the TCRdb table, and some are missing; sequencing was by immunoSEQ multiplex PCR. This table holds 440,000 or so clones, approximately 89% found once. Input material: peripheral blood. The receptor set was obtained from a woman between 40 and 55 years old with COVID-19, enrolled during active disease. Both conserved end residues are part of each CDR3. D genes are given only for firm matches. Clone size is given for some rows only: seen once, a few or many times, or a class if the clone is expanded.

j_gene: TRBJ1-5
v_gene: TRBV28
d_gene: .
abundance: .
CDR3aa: CASSNGGTYQPQHF
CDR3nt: TGTGCCAGCTCAAACGGGGGTACGTATCAGCCCCAGCATTTT

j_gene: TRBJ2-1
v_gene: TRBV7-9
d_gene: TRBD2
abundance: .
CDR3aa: CASSLGLATLYNEQFF
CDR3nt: TGTGCCAGCAGCTTAGGACTAGCGACTCTATACAATGAGCAGTTCTTC

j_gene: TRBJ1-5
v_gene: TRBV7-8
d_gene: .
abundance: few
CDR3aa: CASSSSVQSPQHF
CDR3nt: TGTGCCAGCAGCTCATCCGTTCAGTCCCCCCAGCATTTT

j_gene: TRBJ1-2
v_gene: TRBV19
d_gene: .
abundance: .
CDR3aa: CASSVKGLAIYGYTF
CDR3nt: TGTGCCAGTAGTGTAAAGGGACTGGCAATATATGGCTACACCTTC

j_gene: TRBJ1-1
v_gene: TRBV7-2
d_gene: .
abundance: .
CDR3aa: CASSYQVVGGTEAFF
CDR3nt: TGTGCCAGCAGTTACCAGGTCGTCGGAGGCACTGAAGCTTTCTTT

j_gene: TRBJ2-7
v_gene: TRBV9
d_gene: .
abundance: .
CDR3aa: CASSPGGTSSYEQYF
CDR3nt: TGTGCCAGCAGCCCAGGAGGGACGAGCTCCTACGAGCAGTACTTC

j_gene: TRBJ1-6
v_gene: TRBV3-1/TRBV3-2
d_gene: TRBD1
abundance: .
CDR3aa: CASSSTGQPLHF
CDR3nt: TGTGCCAGCAGCTCAACGGGACAGCCCCTCCACTTT

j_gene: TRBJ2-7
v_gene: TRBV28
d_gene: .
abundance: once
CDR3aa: CASRTVGSYEQYF
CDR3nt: TGTGCCAGCCGGACAGTGGGATCCTACGAGCAGTACTTC

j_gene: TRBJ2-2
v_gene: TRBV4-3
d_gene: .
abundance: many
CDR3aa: CASSQEGPGGAGELFF
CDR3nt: TGCGCCAGCAGCCAAGAGGGACCCGGGGGAGCCGGGGAGCTGTTTTTT

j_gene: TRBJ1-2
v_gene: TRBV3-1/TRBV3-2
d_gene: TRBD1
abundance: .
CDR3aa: CASSSISGQGANYGYTF
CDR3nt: TGTGCCAGCAGCTCAATCTCGGGACAGGGGGCTAACTATGGCTACACCTTC